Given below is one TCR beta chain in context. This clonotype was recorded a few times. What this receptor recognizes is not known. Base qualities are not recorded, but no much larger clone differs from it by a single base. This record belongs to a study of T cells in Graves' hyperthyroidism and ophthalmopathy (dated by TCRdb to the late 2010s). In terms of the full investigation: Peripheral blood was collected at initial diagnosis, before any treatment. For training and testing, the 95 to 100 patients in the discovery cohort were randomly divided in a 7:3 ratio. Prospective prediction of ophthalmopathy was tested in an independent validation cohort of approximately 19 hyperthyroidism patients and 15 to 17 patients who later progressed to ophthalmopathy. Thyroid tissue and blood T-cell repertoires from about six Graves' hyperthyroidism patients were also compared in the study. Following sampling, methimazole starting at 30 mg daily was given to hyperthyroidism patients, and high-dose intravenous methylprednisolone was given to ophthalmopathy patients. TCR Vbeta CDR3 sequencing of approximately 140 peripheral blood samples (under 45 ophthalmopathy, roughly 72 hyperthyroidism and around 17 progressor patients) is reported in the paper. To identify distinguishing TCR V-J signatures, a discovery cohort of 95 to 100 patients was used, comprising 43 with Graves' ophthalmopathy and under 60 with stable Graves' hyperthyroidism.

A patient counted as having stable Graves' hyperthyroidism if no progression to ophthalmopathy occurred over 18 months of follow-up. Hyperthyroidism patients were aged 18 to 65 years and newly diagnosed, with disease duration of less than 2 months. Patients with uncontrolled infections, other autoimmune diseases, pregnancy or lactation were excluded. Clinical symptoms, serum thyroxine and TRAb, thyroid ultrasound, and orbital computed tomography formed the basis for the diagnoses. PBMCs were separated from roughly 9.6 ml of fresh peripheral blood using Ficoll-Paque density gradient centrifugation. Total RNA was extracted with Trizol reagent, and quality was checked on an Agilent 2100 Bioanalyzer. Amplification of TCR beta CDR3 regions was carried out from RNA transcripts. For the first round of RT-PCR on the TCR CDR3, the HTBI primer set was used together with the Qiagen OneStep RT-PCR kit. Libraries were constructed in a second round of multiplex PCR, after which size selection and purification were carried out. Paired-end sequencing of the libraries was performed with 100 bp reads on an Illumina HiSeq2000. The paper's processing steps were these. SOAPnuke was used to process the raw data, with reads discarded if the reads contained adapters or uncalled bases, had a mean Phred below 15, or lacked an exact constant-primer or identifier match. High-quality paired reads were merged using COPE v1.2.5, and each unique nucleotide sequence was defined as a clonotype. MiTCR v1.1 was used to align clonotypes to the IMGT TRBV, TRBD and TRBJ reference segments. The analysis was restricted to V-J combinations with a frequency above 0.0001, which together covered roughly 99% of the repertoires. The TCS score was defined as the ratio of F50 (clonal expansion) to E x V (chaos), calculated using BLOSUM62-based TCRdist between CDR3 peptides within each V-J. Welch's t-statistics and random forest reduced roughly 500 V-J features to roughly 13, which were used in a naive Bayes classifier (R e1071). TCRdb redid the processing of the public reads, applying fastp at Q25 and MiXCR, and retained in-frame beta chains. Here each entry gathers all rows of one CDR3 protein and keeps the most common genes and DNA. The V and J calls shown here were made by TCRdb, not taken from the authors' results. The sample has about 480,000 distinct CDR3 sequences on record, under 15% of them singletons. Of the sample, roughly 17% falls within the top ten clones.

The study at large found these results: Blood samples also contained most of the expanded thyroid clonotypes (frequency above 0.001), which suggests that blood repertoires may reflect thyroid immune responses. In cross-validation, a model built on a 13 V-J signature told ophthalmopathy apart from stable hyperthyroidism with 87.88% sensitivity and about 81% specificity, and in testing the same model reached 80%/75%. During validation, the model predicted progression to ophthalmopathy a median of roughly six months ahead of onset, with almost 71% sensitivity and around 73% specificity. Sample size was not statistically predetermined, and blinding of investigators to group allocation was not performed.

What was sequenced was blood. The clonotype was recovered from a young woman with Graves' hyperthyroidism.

This receptor has the CDR3 CASSPESGGPYNEQFF. The nucleotides read TGTGCCAGCAGCCCTGAGTCGGGAGGGCCTTACAATGAGCAGTTCTTC. The chain was built from TRBV9 and TRBJ2-1, and 8 junctional nucleotides match TRBD2. Compared with germline, V lacks 4 bases and J lacks 4 bases; bases without a gene match: 10. Spanning cysteine to phenylalanine, the CDR3 consists of 16 amino acids. Kept here is only the CDR3 DNA, which spans 48 bases and is read in frame from base 1. According to the germline V gene, CDR1 reads SGDLS and CDR2 reads YYNGEE. Reference TRBV9 and TRBJ2-1 genes cover what lies past the CDR3, so the full variable domain is DSGVTQTPKHLITATGQRVTLRCSPRSGDLSVYWYQQSLDQGLQFLIQYYNGEERAKGNILERFSAQQFPDLHSELNLSSLELGDSALYFCASSPESGGPYNEQFFGPGTRLTVL.